The rows below give T cell receptor beta chains drawn from one sample of a study of cytomegalovirus exposure and HLA in healthy donors. Clones were read by immunoSEQ multiplex PCR, and TCRdb kept only the in-frame ones, dropping some. The sample carries 90,000 to 100,000 clones, 87% recorded once. Source material: PBMCs. The receptors stem from a man aged 18 to 30 in good health and CMV-seropositive. Each CDR3 is given with its conserved first and last residue. Each record gives: J gene, CDR3 length, D gene, V gene, clone size, CDR3 protein, CDR3 DNA. D genes are given only for firm matches. Clone size is given for some rows only: seen once, a few or many times, or a class if the clone is expanded.

>TRBJ2-7|15|TRBD1|TRBV11-2|few
CASSSYGQDSYEQYF
TGTGCCAGCAGCTCCTATGGACAGGACTCCTACGAGCAGTACTTC
>TRBJ2-1|18|TRBD2|TRBV11-3|NA
CASSLDHGAGGTYNEQFF
TGTGCCAGCAGCTTAGATCATGGTGCGGGAGGGACCTACAATGAGCAGTTCTTC
>TRBJ1-5|15|TRBD1|TRBV28|NA
CASRYDRGPNQPQHF
TGTGCCAGCAGATATGACAGGGGCCCGAATCAGCCCCAGCATTTT
>TRBJ2-7|14|NA|TRBV4-2|NA
CASSPGLNSYEQYF
TGTGCCAGCAGCCCGGGACTTAATTCCTACGAGCAGTACTTC
>TRBJ1-4|12|NA|TRBV28|NA
CASSFANEKLFF
TGTGCCAGCAGTTTCGCTAATGAAAAACTGTTTTTT
>TRBJ1-5|16|NA|TRBV2|NA
CASSEDLTDSNQPQHF
TGTGCCAGCAGTGAAGACTTGACAGATAGCAATCAGCCCCAGCATTTT
>TRBJ1-5|12|NA|TRBV28|NA
CAWGGSNQPQHF
TGTGCATGGGGGGGAAGCAATCAGCCCCAGCATTTT
>TRBJ1-6|15|NA|TRBV7-9|NA
CASTLTTSVASPLHF
TGTGCCAGCACCCTCACCACCTCAGTCGCTTCACCCCTCCACTTT
>TRBJ2-2|15|TRBD1|TRBV7-9|NA
CASSQPTGGGGELFF
TGTGCCAGCAGTCAACCGACAGGGGGCGGCGGGGAGCTGTTTTTT
>TRBJ1-2|17|NA|TRBV5-6|NA
CASSLEGRPRKNYGYTF
TGTGCCAGCAGCCTAGAAGGTAGACCGAGAAAAAACTATGGCTACACCTTC
>TRBJ2-7|14|NA|TRBV7-9|NA
CASSSQGSSYEQYF
TGTGCCAGCAGCTCCCAGGGGAGTTCCTACGAGCAGTACTTC
>TRBJ1-4|19|NA|TRBV5-6|NA
CASSSWRGPEGPTNEKLFF
TGTGCCAGCAGCTCCTGGAGGGGTCCTGAGGGACCAACTAATGAAAAACTGTTTTTT
>TRBJ1-5|15|NA|TRBV11-2|NA
CASSLGRISNQPQHF
TGTGCCAGCAGCTTAGGCAGGATCAGCAATCAGCCCCAGCATTTT
>TRBJ2-3|15|TRBD2|TRBV7-2|NA
CASELAGASTDTQYF
TGTGCCAGCGAACTAGCGGGGGCTAGCACAGATACGCAGTATTTT
>TRBJ2-3|15|NA|TRBV6-5|NA
CASSSATRATDTQYF
TGTGCCAGCAGTTCCGCGACTAGGGCCACAGATACGCAGTATTTT
>TRBJ2-2|17|TRBD1|TRBV7-3|NA
CASSVMGQGFNTGELFF
TGTGCCAGCAGCGTAATGGGACAGGGGTTCAACACCGGGGAGCTGTTTTTT
>TRBJ2-7|13|NA|TRBV7-9|NA
CASSPWGLYEQYF
TGTGCCAGCAGCCCGTGGGGGCTCTACGAGCAGTACTTC
>TRBJ2-1|14|TRBD1|TRBV15|NA
CATSSGQGYNEQFF
TGTGCCACCAGCAGCGGACAGGGGTACAATGAGCAGTTCTTC
>TRBJ2-5|14|NA|TRBV7-2|NA
CASSLAQVVETQYF
TGTGCCAGCAGCTTAGCACAGGTGGTCGAGACCCAGTACTTC
>TRBJ2-3|15|NA|TRBV19|NA
CASRTVGPTTDTQYF
TGTGCCAGTAGAACAGTGGGTCCTACCACAGATACGCAGTATTTT
>TRBJ2-5|14|TRBD2|TRBV7-8|NA
CASSWTSGRETQYF
TGTGCCAGCAGCTGGACTAGCGGGAGGGAGACCCAGTACTTC
>TRBJ2-1|13|TRBD1|TRBV18|NA
CASSLSDRDEQFF
TGTGCCAGCTCACTATCGGACAGGGATGAGCAGTTCTTC
>TRBJ1-2|15|TRBD1|TRBV28|NA
CASSLGQGAIHGYTF
TGTGCCAGCAGTTTAGGACAGGGGGCGATTCATGGCTACACCTTC
>TRBJ2-7|13|TRBD2|TRBV29-1|NA
CSVGPRLAREQYF
TGCAGCGTTGGACCAAGACTAGCGAGGGAGCAGTACTTC
>TRBJ2-5|14|TRBD2|TRBV7-9|NA
CASSPGGDQETQYF
TGTGCCAGCAGCCCGGGGGGGGACCAAGAGACCCAGTACTTC
>TRBJ2-1|11|NA|TRBV9|NA
CASRVVVAEFF
TGTGCCAGCAGGGTGGTAGTAGCGGAGTTCTTC
>TRBJ1-1|13|NA|TRBV4-2|NA
CASSQEHNTEAFF
TGTGCCAGCAGCCAAGAACACAACACTGAAGCTTTCTTT
>TRBJ2-3|16|TRBD1|TRBV5-6|NA
CASSLGYRGDTDTQYF
TGTGCCAGCAGCTTGGGATACAGGGGGGACACAGATACGCAGTATTTT
>TRBJ1-5|14|NA|TRBV19|NA
CASTWGLSNQPQHF
TGTGCCAGTACTTGGGGGCTTAGCAATCAGCCCCAGCATTTT
>TRBJ1-2|17|NA|TRBV4-2|NA
CASSKYTGGEANYGYTF
TGTGCCAGCAGCAAATACACGGGCGGGGAGGCAAACTATGGCTACACCTTC
>TRBJ1-1|15|NA|TRBV10-3|NA
CAISKQGPVNTEAFF
TGTGCCATCAGCAAACAGGGTCCCGTTAACACTGAAGCTTTCTTT
>TRBJ1-5|15|NA|TRBV5-8|once
CASNTVWGGNQPQHF
TGTGCCAGCAACACCGTCTGGGGGGGGAATCAGCCCCAGCATTTT
>TRBJ1-6|14|NA|TRBV9|NA
CASSGGEWDSPLHF
TGTGCCAGCAGCGGGGGGGAGTGGGACTCACCCCTCCACTTT
>TRBJ2-1|15|TRBD1|TRBV2|NA
CASSLGGDRANEQFF
TGTGCCAGCAGTTTAGGGGGGGACAGGGCAAATGAGCAGTTCTTC
>TRBJ2-7|14|TRBD2|TRBV4-2|NA
CASSHGGRDYEQYF
TGTGCCAGCAGCCACGGTGGGAGGGACTACGAGCAGTACTTC